Listed below are T cell receptor beta chains from one sample, sequenced in a study of shared clonotypes between healthy human individuals. Only in-frame clones appear in the TCRdb table, and some are missing; sequencing was by immunoSEQ multiplex PCR. The sample consists of 2.3 million or so clones, 85% to 95% of them appearing once. What was sequenced was naive CD4+ T cells from PBMCs. The receptors here all came from a man aged 18 to 30 in good health. Some clones in this sample may be carry-over from other donors' samples. The CDR3 runs from the conserved cysteine through the conserved F or W. Each record gives: V gene, CDR3 length, clone size, J gene, D gene, CDR3 protein, CDR3 DNA. The D gene is left open where the match is weak. Expanded clones get a size class; other rows say once, few or many, or leave the size out.

v_call: TRBV28
cdr3_length: 15
clone_size: .
j_call: TRBJ2-5
d_call: TRBD1
cdr3_aa: CASSTTGGAFETQYF
cdr3_nt: TGTGCCAGCAGCACGACAGGGGGCGCCTTTGAGACCCAGTACTTC

v_call: TRBV15
cdr3_length: 15
clone_size: .
j_call: TRBJ2-5
d_call: .
cdr3_aa: CATSARQGGQETQYF
cdr3_nt: TGTGCCACCAGCGCCCGACAGGGAGGGCAAGAGACCCAGTACTTC

v_call: TRBV7-9
cdr3_length: 16
clone_size: .
j_call: TRBJ1-5
d_call: TRBD1
cdr3_aa: CASSLGPGGGNQPQHF
cdr3_nt: TGTGCCAGCAGCTTAGGTCCAGGGGGTGGCAATCAGCCCCAGCATTTT

v_call: TRBV5-5
cdr3_length: 13
clone_size: .
j_call: TRBJ2-2
d_call: .
cdr3_aa: CASSLAGGGELFF
cdr3_nt: TGTGCCAGCAGCTTGGCGGGCGGTGGGGAGCTGTTTTTT

v_call: TRBV28
cdr3_length: 14
clone_size: many
j_call: TRBJ2-1
d_call: .
cdr3_aa: CASIQSGLNNEQFF
cdr3_nt: TGTGCCAGCATCCAGTCAGGGCTTAACAATGAGCAGTTCTTC

v_call: TRBV5-1
cdr3_length: 16
clone_size: .
j_call: TRBJ2-6
d_call: TRBD2
cdr3_aa: CASSPSGMAGANVLTF
cdr3_nt: TGCGCCAGCAGCCCTAGCGGGATGGCTGGGGCCAACGTCCTGACTTTC

v_call: TRBV5-1
cdr3_length: 13
clone_size: .
j_call: TRBJ2-5
d_call: .
cdr3_aa: CASSPAYQETQYF
cdr3_nt: TGCGCCAGCTCACCAGCATACCAAGAGACCCAGTACTTC

v_call: TRBV5-1
cdr3_length: 19
clone_size: .
j_call: TRBJ2-5
d_call: TRBD2
cdr3_aa: CASSGGGTSGRDYQETQYF
cdr3_nt: TGCGCCAGCAGCGGCGGCGGGACTAGCGGGAGAGACTACCAAGAGACCCAGTACTTC

v_call: TRBV7-6
cdr3_length: 13
clone_size: .
j_call: TRBJ1-5
d_call: .
cdr3_aa: CASSPSWNQPQHF
cdr3_nt: TGTGCCAGCAGCCCCTCGTGGAATCAGCCCCAGCATTTT

v_call: TRBV5-6
cdr3_length: 17
clone_size: .
j_call: TRBJ1-5
d_call: .
cdr3_aa: CASSLNGGASHNQPQHF
cdr3_nt: TGTGCCAGCAGCTTGAATGGGGGCGCGAGTCACAATCAGCCCCAGCATTTT

v_call: TRBV6-1
cdr3_length: 11
clone_size: .
j_call: TRBJ2-1
d_call: TRBD2
cdr3_aa: CASSEVWGGFF
cdr3_nt: TGTGCCAGCAGTGAAGTATGGGGGGGGTTCTTC

v_call: TRBV13
cdr3_length: 15
clone_size: .
j_call: TRBJ2-3
d_call: TRBD2
cdr3_aa: CASSLQREATDTQYF
cdr3_nt: TGTGCCAGCAGCTTACAGCGGGAGGCAACAGATACGCAGTATTTT

v_call: TRBV2
cdr3_length: 11
clone_size: .
j_call: TRBJ2-1
d_call: .
cdr3_aa: CAFQGGLGQFF
cdr3_nt: TGTGCCTTCCAGGGGGGCCTGGGGCAGTTCTTC